Following are 32 T cell receptor beta chains from one sample sequenced in a study of cytotoxic CD8 clonotypes in ibrutinib-treated CLL. Only in-frame clones appear in the TCRdb table, and some are missing; sequencing was by immunoSEQ multiplex PCR. The sample has 200,000 to 250,000 clones; roughly 73% are singletons. The specimen was PBMCs, collected after 12 months of ibrutinib treatment. These receptors all stem from a human donor with chronic lymphocytic leukemia.

The chain carries TRBV11-1 and TRBJ2-5; D possibly corresponds to TRBD2 (5 bases). The CDR3 totals 12 residues. The germline V gene has CDR1 SGHAT and CDR2 FQDESV (reference sequence). Trimming left V 5 bases short and J 4 bases short, with 8 bases between. This chain's CDR3 is CASSLRGETQYF. The CDR3 bases are TGTGCCAGCAGCCTACGGGGAGAGACCCAGTACTTC.

The V gene is TRBV5-4, the J gene TRBJ2-3; 14 bases are shared with TRBD2. The germline gives CDR1 SGHNT, CDR2 YYREEE (reference sequence). V lost 4 bases and J lost 6; bases outside the gene matches: 7. The CDR3 is 16 residues long. The DNA of the CDR3 is TGTGCCAGCAGCCCTGGACTAGCGGGAGGAGAGGATACGCAGTATTTT. Protein product: CASSPGLAGGEDTQYF.

This rearrangement joins TRBV7-8 to TRBJ1-1, with D possibly being TRBD1 (6 bases). The CDR3 totals 12 residues. V gave up 5 bases and J gave up 4 bases, with 8 bases separating them. Germline CDR1 SGHVS, CDR2 FQNEAQ. CDR3 sequence: CASSPRGTEAFF. The DNA for the CDR3 is TGTGCCAGCAGCCCCAGGGGCACTGAAGCTTTCTTT.

V and J are TRBV7-3 and TRBJ1-1, with TRBD1 matching 9 bases. Looked up from germline, CDR1 is SGHTA and CDR2 is FQGTGA. J gave up 2 bases and V 5 bases, and 3 bases lay outside the gene matches. CDR3 size: 14 residues. The CDR3 nucleotides read TGTGCCAGCAGCGAACAGGGGGCTAACACTGAAGCTTTCTTT. The encoded protein is CASSEQGANTEAFF.

V and J are TRBV4-2 and TRBJ2-4; no clear D. Germline lookup yields CDR1 LGHNA and CDR2 YNFKEQ. The germline V and J ends were trimmed by 0 bases and 4 bases, with 16 bases remaining between them. The CDR3 has 17 amino acids. CDR3 sequence (DNA): TGTGCCAGCAGCCAAGATCCTCCCGGACGCAGAAAAAACATTCAGTACTTC. Protein: CASSQDPPGRRKNIQYF.

CDR3 DNA: TGTGCCAGCAAGAAAGACAGCGCGAACACTGAAGCTTTCTTT. Residues: CASKKDSANTEAFF. The gene calls are TRBV6-1 and TRBJ1-1; TRBD1 is a possible D gene (5 bases). This CDR3 is built from 14 residues. V was trimmed by 7 bases and J by 1 base, leaving 13 bases between them. CDR1 and CDR2 (germline): MNHNS, SASEGT.

V and J are TRBV12-5 and TRBJ2-1; D may be TRBD2 (6 bases). Germline CDR1 reads LGHNT; CDR2 reads FRNRAP. The CDR3 length is 12 residues. V dropped 4 bases and J dropped 8 bases, with 9 bases sitting between them. CDR3 loop: CASGSGGDEQFF. The CDR3 DNA follows: TGTGCTAGTGGTTCCGGAGGGGATGAGCAGTTCTTC.

The chain has TRBV12-5 and TRBJ2-1, with D tentatively TRBD2 (6 bases). Germline assignment: CDR1 LGHNT and CDR2 FRNRAP. The CDR3 loop spans 17 amino acids. Trimming left V 2 bases short and J 3 bases short, with 17 bases between. CDR3 DNA: TGTGCTAGTGGTTTGACAGCTGGGGGGAGGCTCTACAATGAGCAGTTCTTC. It encodes CASGLTAGGRLYNEQFF.

The chain joins TRBV28 to TRBJ2-6; D call uncertain. This CDR3 contains 14 residues. V lost 5 bases, J lost 7 bases, and 12 bases lay in between. Germline V CDR1 and CDR2: MDHEN, SYDVKM. The CDR3 reads CASSASAAANVLTF. DNA for the CDR3: TGTGCCAGCAGTGCGTCCGCCGCAGCCAACGTCCTGACTTTC.

The chain links TRBV7-2 to TRBJ1-5; TRBD1 is a possible D gene (6 bases). This CDR3 comprises 13 residues. V shed 1 base and J shed 6 bases, with 7 bases lying between them. Germline V gene sequence: CDR1 SGHTA, CDR2 FQGNSA. DNA of the CDR3: TGTGCCAGCAGCTTAGGGGGGCTTCAGCCCCAGCATTTT. Protein product: CASSLGGLQPQHF.

There are a few counts of this clone. Here the CDR3 DNA reads TGCGCCAGCAGCTTGGCCCAGGGGCGGCCCACCGGGGAGCTGTTTTTT. Its translation: CASSLAQGRPTGELFF. J is TRBJ2-2 and V is TRBV5-1; a possible D gene is TRBD1 (6 bases). The CDR3 has 16 amino acids. V lost 0 bases and J 4 bases, leaving 13 bases between the germline ends. Germline V lookup: CDR1 SGHRS, CDR2 YFSETQ.

This chain connects TRBV18 to TRBJ1-5, with TRBD1 matching over 10 bases. In germline, CDR1 is KGHSH, CDR2 LQKENI. J was trimmed by 6 bases and V by 4 bases; bases with no gene match: 9. This CDR3 spans 16 amino acids. CDR3 region: CASSRDRGREGQPQHF. The CDR3 DNA reads as TGTGCCAGCTCACGGGACAGGGGAAGGGAAGGTCAGCCCCAGCATTTT. The variable domain in full, with the rest retrieved from reference TRBV18 and TRBJ1-5, is NAGVMQNPRHLVRRRGQEARLRCSPMKGHSHVYWYRQLPEEGLKFMVYLQKENIIDESGMPKERFSAEFPKEGPSILRIQQVVRGDSAAYFCASSRDRGREGQPQHFGDGTRLSIL.

This clone was picked up a small number of times. The genes are TRBV5-4 and TRBJ2-7, with 10 bases that match TRBD1. With V trimmed by 3 bases and J by 4 bases, 7 bases remained unmatched. This CDR3 region has 15 residues. CDR1 and CDR2 (germline): SGHNT, YYREEE (reference sequence). CDR3 protein: CASSSKTGGWYEQYF. The DNA for the CDR3 is TGTGCCAGCAGCTCGAAGACAGGGGGCTGGTACGAGCAGTACTTC. The whole variable domain, filled in from reference TRBV5-4 and TRBJ2-7, reads ETGVTQSPTHLIKTRGQQVTLRCSSQSGHNTVSWYQQALGQGPQFIFQYYREEENGRGNFPPRFSGLQFPNYSSELNVNALELDDSALYLCASSSKTGGWYEQYFGPGTRLTVT.

This clone has a handful of counts. The chain uses TRBV28 and TRBJ1-5; TRBD1 aligns across 8 bases. Germline V gene data show CDR1 as MDHEN and CDR2 as SYDVKM. This CDR3 is 14 amino acids long. V lost 8 bases, J lost 7 bases, and 10 bases stayed unmatched. The CDR3 loop is CASAPGGIVQPQHF. The CDR3 nucleotides read TGTGCCAGCGCCCCAGGGGGCATCGTCCAGCCCCAGCATTTT.

This clone was seen many times. J is TRBJ1-2 and V is TRBV4-1, with D unclear. V was shortened by 8 bases and J by 1 base, with 8 bases between the two germline ends. The CDR3 consists of 12 residues. The germline CDR1 and CDR2 sequences are MGHRA and YSYEKL. The CDR3 coding sequence is TGCGCCAGCGGCGGTATTAACTATGGCTACACCTTC. As protein: CASGGINYGYTF.

This sequence joins TRBV18 and TRBJ2-2, with a possible D match to TRBD1 (5 bases). This CDR3 contains 14 residues. Deletions cut 3 bases from V and 4 bases from J, with 9 bases between. Germline values: CDR1 KGHSH, CDR2 LQKENI. The CDR3 bases are TGTGCCAGCTCACCGGGCAGGGCCACCGGGGAGCTGTTTTTT. Translated: CASSPGRATGELFF.

The CDR3, as DNA: TGTGCCAGCAGTCCAGGGACAGGGATCGAGCAGTACTTC. Residues: CASSPGTGIEQYF. The chain links TRBV27 to TRBJ2-7; 9 positions match TRBD1. Looked up from germline, CDR1 is MNHEY and CDR2 is SMNVEV (reference sequence). The CDR3 is 13 residues long. Trimming removed 5 bases from V and 6 bases from J; junction bases left unmatched: 5.

In DNA form, the CDR3 reads TGTGCCAGCAGCTTTCAGGGCTCCTACAATGAGCAGTTCTTC. It is translated as CASSFQGSYNEQFF. The chain uses TRBV7-3 and TRBJ2-1; D may be TRBD1 (5 bases). The CDR3 contains 14 residues. Germline CDR1 and CDR2: SGHTA and FQGTGA. V was trimmed by 3 bases and J by 0 bases, leaving 6 bases between them.

The CDR3 spells CASSLTPGQGNEKLFF. The DNA for the CDR3 is TGTGCCAGCAGTCTCACCCCAGGACAGGGGAATGAAAAACTGTTTTTT. The chain joins TRBV28 to TRBJ1-4; 9 nucleotides agree with TRBD1. V dropped 5 bases and J dropped 5; count of bases not matched to a gene: 9. This CDR3 is 16 amino acids long. Germline CDR1 and CDR2: MDHEN and SYDVKM.

V gene TRBV7-9 combines with J gene TRBJ2-1; tentatively, D is TRBD1 or TRBD2 (5 bases each). V was trimmed by 2 bases and J by 1 base, leaving 9 bases between them. The length of the CDR3 is 15 residues. Germline lookup yields CDR1 SEHNR and CDR2 FQNEAQ (reference sequence). The CDR3 coding sequence is TGTGCCAGCAGCTTATCGAGGGGTTCCTACAATGAGCAGTTCTTC. The encoded protein is CASSLSRGSYNEQFF.

Points on this clone: This could be a read error, since a much larger clone is one nucleotide away. Other DNA sequences in this specimen translate into the identical CDR3. The rearrangement joins TRBV2 to TRBJ2-1; D unclear. V lost 4 bases, J lost 4 bases, and 2 bases lay in between. CDR3 length: 11 amino acids. CDR1 is SNHLY, CDR2 FYNNEI, per germline. The CDR3 DNA follows: TGTGCCAGCAGTGTATACAATGAGCAGTTCTTC. It translates to CASSVYNEQFF.

This chain connects TRBV5-1 to TRBJ1-2; unclear D gene. Deletions cut 7 bases from V and 8 bases from J, with 15 bases between. The germline gives CDR1 SGHRS, CDR2 YFSETQ. CDR3 size: 12 residues. CDR3 in DNA: TGCGCCAGCTCGAATCCGGGTGCCGGCTACACCTTC. It yields the protein CASSNPGAGYTF. Based on the CDR3 plus reference TRBV5-1 and TRBJ1-2, the full variable domain is KAGVTQTPRYLIKTRGQQVTLSCSPISGHRSVSWYQQTPGQGLQFLFEYFSETQRNKGNFPGRFSGRQFSNSRSEMNVSTLELGDSALYLCASSNPGAGYTFGSGTRLTVV.

The CDR3: CASSLTLTSYNEQFF. The CDR3 nucleotides are TGCGCCAGCAGCTTGACACTTACCTCCTACAATGAGCAGTTCTTC. This chain joins TRBV5-1 and TRBJ2-1; D ambiguous. The CDR3 is 15 amino acids. With 1 base removed from V and 0 bases from J, the gap between germline ends came to 8 bases. The V gene's germline CDR1 is SGHRS and CDR2 YFSETQ.

The chain recombines TRBV5-1 with TRBJ2-7, with 7 bases that match TRBD1. Germline CDR1 reads SGHRS; CDR2 reads YFSETQ. This CDR3 is built from 14 residues. V was clipped by 3 bases and J by 5 bases; unmatched bases: 8. The CDR3 region has the DNA TGCGCCAGCAGCTATTATACAACAGGGGACGAGCAGTACTTC. The encoded protein is CASSYYTTGDEQYF. Variable domain in full (rest from reference TRBV5-1 and TRBJ2-7): KAGVTQTPRYLIKTRGQQVTLSCSPISGHRSVSWYQQTPGQGLQFLFEYFSETQRNKGNFPGRFSGRQFSNSRSEMNVSTLELGDSALYLCASSYYTTGDEQYFGPGTRLTVT.

This clone came up a few times. This chain uses TRBV19 with TRBJ2-5, with TRBD1 matching 12 bases. J lost 5 bases, V lost 5 bases, and 6 bases had no gene match. The CDR3 runs 15 residues. The germline V gene encodes CDR1 LNHDA and CDR2 SQIVND (reference sequence). DNA for the CDR3: TGTGCCAGTAGTGTTGGGACAGGGGGCGCGGAGACCCAGTACTTC. This codes for CASSVGTGGAETQYF. Drawing the rest from reference TRBV19 and TRBJ2-5, the complete variable domain is DGGITQSPKYLFRKEGQNVTLSCEQNLNHDAMYWYRQDPGQGLRLIYYSQIVNDFQKGDIAEGYSVSREKKESFPLTVTSAQKNPTAFYLCASSVGTGGAETQYFGPGTRLLVL.

The gene calls are TRBV5-1 and TRBJ2-7; 7 nucleotides line up with TRBD1. V was pared by 4 bases and J by 2 bases, with 6 bases of the junction left unmatched. Germline V gives CDR1 SGHRS, CDR2 YFSETQ. This CDR3 has 14 residues. The CDR3 DNA reads as TGCGCCAGCAGCCTAGGGACAGAACCCTACGAGCAGTACTTC. It translates to CASSLGTEPYEQYF.

This clone was seen only once. V usage is TRBV5-4 and J usage is TRBJ2-2, with D maybe TRBD1 (6 bases). Germline V gene lookup returns CDR1 SGHNT and CDR2 YYREEE (reference sequence). This CDR3 has 16 residues. V shed 3 bases and J shed 9 bases, with 21 bases lying between them. CDR3 DNA sequence: TGTGCCAGCAGCTCAGGGGAACCGAATATGTTAAGGGAGCTGTTTTTT. As protein: CASSSGEPNMLRELFF.

The chain recombines TRBV7-3 with TRBJ2-5; no definite D call. The V gene lost 3 bases and the J gene lost 1 base, with 15 bases spanning the gap. In germline, CDR1 is SGHTA, CDR2 FQGTGA. The CDR3 contains 16 residues. This CDR3 is CASSFGQQWVQETQYF. The CDR3 nucleotides are TGTGCCAGCAGCTTCGGGCAGCAGTGGGTCCAAGAGACCCAGTACTTC.

The chain links TRBV25-1 to TRBJ2-3, with D perhaps TRBD1 or TRBD2 (5 bases each). The germline CDR1 and CDR2 sequences are MGHDK and SYGVNS. The CDR3 is 12 amino acids. Trimming shortened V by 8 bases and J by 8 bases, and 14 bases separated the two germline ends. This CDR3 reads CASAGTPGTQYF. In DNA form, the CDR3 reads TGTGCCAGCGCTGGGACCCCAGGTACGCAGTATTTT.

This sequence joins TRBV27 and TRBJ1-4; D gene uncertain. This CDR3 is built from 14 residues. CDR1 and CDR2 from the germline V gene are MNHEY and SMNVEV (reference sequence). Trimming took 2 bases from V and 4 from J, leaving 8 bases between them. The CDR3 bases are TGTGCCAGCAGTTTAGGTGTCGGTAATGAAAAACTGTTTTTT. It codes for CASSLGVGNEKLFF.

The rearrangement joins TRBV7-9 to TRBJ2-3; 11 nucleotides match TRBD2. The germline V gene has CDR1 SEHNR and CDR2 FQNEAQ (reference sequence). The V and J ends lost 6 bases and 2 bases, in that order; junction bases with no gene match: 13. This CDR3 has 18 amino acids. The CDR3 nucleotides are TGTGCCAGCAGTTACTCATTAGCGGGAGGGATATACACAGATACGCAGTATTTT. Translating it yields CASSYSLAGGIYTDTQYF. The entire variable domain, with the rest obtained from reference TRBV7-9 and TRBJ2-3, is as follows: DTGVSQNPRHKITKRGQNVTFRCDPISEHNRLYWYRQTLGQGPEFLTYFQNEAQLEKSRLLSDRFSAERPKGSFSTLEIQRTEQGDSAMYLCASSYSLAGGIYTDTQYFGPGTRLTVL.

The chain employs TRBV15 and TRBJ2-5, with 13 bases matching TRBD2. V was pared by 10 bases and J by 4 bases, with 3 bases of the junction left unmatched. Germline V gene sequence: CDR1 LNHNV, CDR2 YYDKDF (reference sequence). The CDR3 has 13 amino acids. The CDR3 bases are TGTGCCATAAGACTAGCGGGGGGAGAGACCCAGTACTTC. Translating it yields CAIRLAGGETQYF.